The TCR beta chain under discussion was sequenced for a study of T-cell reconstitution after alpha-beta-depleted transplantation in children. Library preparation (for TCRbeta) was performed with unique molecular identifiers. TCRdb called the PCR reads again in MiXCR, with one record for every CDR3 protein. The sample shows some 300,000 distinct CDR3 sequences, approximately 10% of them seen only once. The germline CDR1 and CDR2 sequences are MDHEN and SYDVKM. Trimming took 3 bases from V and 10 from J, leaving 12 bases between them. CDR3 size: 12 residues. This clonotype was obtained from a human donor who donated a stem cell graft to a child with acute lymphoblastic leukemia. The chain joins TRBV28 to TRBJ1-1, with TRBD1 as a possible D gene (5 bases). Sample: PBMCs from the stem cell graft donor, taken from the stem cell graft. CDR3 coding DNA: TGTGCCAGCAGTTTTGAGGGGCGATTAGCTTTCTTT. The encoded protein is CASSFEGRLAFF.